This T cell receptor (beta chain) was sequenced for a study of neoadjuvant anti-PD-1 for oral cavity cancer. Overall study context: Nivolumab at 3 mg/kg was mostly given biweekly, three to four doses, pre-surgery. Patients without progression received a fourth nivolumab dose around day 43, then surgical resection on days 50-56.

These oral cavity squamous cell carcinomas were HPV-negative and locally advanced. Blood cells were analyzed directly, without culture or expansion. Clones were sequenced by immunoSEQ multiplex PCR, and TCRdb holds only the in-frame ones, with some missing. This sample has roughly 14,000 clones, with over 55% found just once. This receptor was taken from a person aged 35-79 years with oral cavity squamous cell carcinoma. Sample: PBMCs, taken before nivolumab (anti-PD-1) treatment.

CDR3 protein: CSVEISTGDGYTF. The CDR3 bases are TGCAGCGTTGAAATTTCCACAGGGGATGGCTACACCTTC. J is TRBJ1-2 and V is TRBV29-1; 7 nucleotides align to TRBD1. The CDR3 runs to 13 residues. The junction had 6 bases not matched to a gene; V was cut back by 2 bases and J by 6 bases. Per germline, CDR1 SQVTM and CDR2 ANQGSEA.